The source of this T cell receptor beta chain is a study of identical twins. A single record per CDR3 protein comes from TCRdb applying MiXCR to the 5' RACE reads. This table has some 760,000 distinct CDR3 sequences, 15% to 20% appearing once. This CDR3 contains 15 residues. V gave up 1 base and J gave up 4 bases, with 13 bases separating them. These same data were also listed under a study on T cells expressing NK-cell markers. That source reports: All TCR beta repertoires analysed originated from sorted CD3+CD56+NKG2C+, CD3+CD56+NKG2C- and CD3+CD56-NKG2C+ T cells.

The TCR sequence derives from a woman aged 18-30 years in good health. V usage is TRBV12-3 or TRBV12-4 and J usage is TRBJ1-1; TRBD1 is a possible D gene (6 bases). Specimen: PBMCs. CDR3: CASSLVRTDPTEAFF. CDR3 bases: TGTGCCAGCAGTTTAGTAAGGACAGATCCCACTGAAGCTTTCTTT.